This T cell receptor (beta chain) was found in a study of blood T cell repertoires in COVID-19. The protocol was immunoSEQ multiplex PCR, while the TCRdb copy is restricted to in-frame clones and leaves out a portion. The table has about 140,000 clones, about nine tenths seen once. The germline CDR1 and CDR2 sequences are SGDLS and YYNGEE. The V gene lost 8 bases and the J gene lost 1 base, with 19 bases spanning the gap. This CDR3 comprises 16 residues. This TCR was recovered from a human donor with COVID-19, enrolled during active disease. The donor label of this sample is uncertain. The gene calls are TRBV9 and TRBJ2-1; D remains ambiguous. The source material was peripheral blood. Here the CDR3 reads CARPIKVCKSYNEQFF. For the CDR3, the DNA is TGTGCCAGACCTATAAAAGTTTGTAAATCCTACAATGAGCAGTTCTTC.